This T cell receptor beta chain was recorded in a study of human T cells and chemical hapten exposure. In the authors' methods: 96,000 or so TCRs per sample was the median, with a range of roughly 23,224 to 750,000. TCRdb re-called the RACE reads with MiXCR, one entry per CDR3 protein. The V and J calls, along with clone size, are taken from TCRdb and not from the paper's own processing. The sample carries 50,000 to 65,000 distinct CDR3 sequences, 9.9% recorded once. Study conclusions and caveats: Given that the donors had alopecia, their immune response may differ from that seen in healthy people. Unchanged with DPC sensitization were TCRs above 1 in 1000 frequency.

Time point: patch test 3, about 24 weeks after DPC sensitization. Treatment specified: therapeutic diphenylcyclopropenone sensitization with weekly scalp DPC. This clonotype came up a few times. As yet, its antigen is unknown. Trimming removed 3 bases at V and 8 bases at J, with 17 bases between. Germline V gives CDR1 SGDLS, CDR2 YYNGEE. The CDR3 extends over 14 amino acids. The receptor comes from a woman aged 40 to 50 with alopecia areata. Some clones in this sample may be carry-over from other donors' samples. The sequenced sample was whole blood, obtained in connection with sensitization to the hapten diphenylcyclopropenone (DPC). The chain carries TRBV9 and TRBJ1-2, with a possible D match to TRBD1 (6 bases). CDR3 sequence reads: CASSAGSGVFGYTF. In DNA form, the CDR3 reads TGTGCCAGCAGCGCGGGGTCAGGGGTCTTCGGCTACACCTTC. Full variable domain (missing parts from reference TRBV9 and TRBJ1-2): DSGVTQTPKHLITATGQRVTLRCSPRSGDLSVYWYQQSLDQGLQFLIQYYNGEERAKGNILERFSAQQFPDLHSELNLSSLELGDSALYFCASSAGSGVFGYTFGSGTRLTVV.